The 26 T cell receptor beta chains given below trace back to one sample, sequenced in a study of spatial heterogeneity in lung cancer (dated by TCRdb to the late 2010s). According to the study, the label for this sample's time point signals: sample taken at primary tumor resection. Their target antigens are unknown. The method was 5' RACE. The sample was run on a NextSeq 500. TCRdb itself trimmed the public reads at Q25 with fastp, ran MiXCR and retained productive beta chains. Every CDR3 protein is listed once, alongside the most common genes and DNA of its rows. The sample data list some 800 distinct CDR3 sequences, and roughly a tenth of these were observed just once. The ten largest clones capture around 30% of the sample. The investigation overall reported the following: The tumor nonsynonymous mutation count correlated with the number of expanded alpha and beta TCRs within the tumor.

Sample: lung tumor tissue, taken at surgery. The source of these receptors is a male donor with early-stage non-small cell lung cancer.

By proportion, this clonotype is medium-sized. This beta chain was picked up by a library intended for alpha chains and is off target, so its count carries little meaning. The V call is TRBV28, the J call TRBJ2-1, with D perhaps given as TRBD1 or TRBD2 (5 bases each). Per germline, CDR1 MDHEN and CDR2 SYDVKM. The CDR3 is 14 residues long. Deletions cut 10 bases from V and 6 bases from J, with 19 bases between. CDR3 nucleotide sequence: TGTGCCACCTCCCGGGACGGCGACACCAATGAGCAGTTCTTC. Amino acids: CATSRDGDTNEQFF.

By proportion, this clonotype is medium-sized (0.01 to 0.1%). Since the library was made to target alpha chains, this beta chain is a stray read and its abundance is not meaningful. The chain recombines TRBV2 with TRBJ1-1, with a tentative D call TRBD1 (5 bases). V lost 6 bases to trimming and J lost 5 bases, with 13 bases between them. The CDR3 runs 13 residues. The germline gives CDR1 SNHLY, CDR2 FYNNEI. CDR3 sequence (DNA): TGTGCCAGCAGCGGACCCGAGGGGACTGAAGCTTTCTTT. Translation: CASSGPEGTEAFF.

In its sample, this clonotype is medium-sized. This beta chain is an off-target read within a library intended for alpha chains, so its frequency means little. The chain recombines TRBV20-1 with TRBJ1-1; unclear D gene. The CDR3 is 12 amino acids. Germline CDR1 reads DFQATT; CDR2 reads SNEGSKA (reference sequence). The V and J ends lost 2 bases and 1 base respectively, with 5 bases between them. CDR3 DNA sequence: TGCAGTGCTAGAAAGCAGAACACTGAAGCTTTCTTT. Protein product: CSARKQNTEAFF.

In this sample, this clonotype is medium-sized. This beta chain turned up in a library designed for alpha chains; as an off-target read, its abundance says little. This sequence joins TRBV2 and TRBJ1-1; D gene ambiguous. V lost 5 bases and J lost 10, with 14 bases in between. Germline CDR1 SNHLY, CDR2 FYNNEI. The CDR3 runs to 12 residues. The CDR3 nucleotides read TGTGCCAGCAGTCCCCGGGAGGAGGTAGCTTTCTTT. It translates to CASSPREEVAFF.

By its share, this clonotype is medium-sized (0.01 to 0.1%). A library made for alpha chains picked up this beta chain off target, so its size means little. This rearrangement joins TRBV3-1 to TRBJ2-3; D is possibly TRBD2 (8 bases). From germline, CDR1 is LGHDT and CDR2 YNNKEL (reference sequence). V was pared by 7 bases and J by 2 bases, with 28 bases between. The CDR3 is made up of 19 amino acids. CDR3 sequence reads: CASKGGTARAGGPTDTQYF. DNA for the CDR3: TGTGCCAGCAAGGGGGGGACAGCACGGGCGGGAGGCCCCACAGATACGCAGTATTTT.

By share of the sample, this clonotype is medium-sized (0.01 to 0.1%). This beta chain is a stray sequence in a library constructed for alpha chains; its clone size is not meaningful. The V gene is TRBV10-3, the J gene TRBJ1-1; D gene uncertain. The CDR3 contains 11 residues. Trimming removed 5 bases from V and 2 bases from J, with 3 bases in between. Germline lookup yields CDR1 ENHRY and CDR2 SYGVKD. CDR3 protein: CAISSNTEAFF. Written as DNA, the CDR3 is TGTGCCATCAGTTCAAACACTGAAGCTTTCTTT.

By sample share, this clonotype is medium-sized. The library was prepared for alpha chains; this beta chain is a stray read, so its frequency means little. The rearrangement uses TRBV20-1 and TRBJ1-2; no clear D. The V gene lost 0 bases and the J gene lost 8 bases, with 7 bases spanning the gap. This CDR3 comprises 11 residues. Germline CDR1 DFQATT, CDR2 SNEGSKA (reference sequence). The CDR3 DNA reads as TGCAGTGCTAGAGATCTAGACGGCTACACCTTC. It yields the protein CSARDLDGYTF.

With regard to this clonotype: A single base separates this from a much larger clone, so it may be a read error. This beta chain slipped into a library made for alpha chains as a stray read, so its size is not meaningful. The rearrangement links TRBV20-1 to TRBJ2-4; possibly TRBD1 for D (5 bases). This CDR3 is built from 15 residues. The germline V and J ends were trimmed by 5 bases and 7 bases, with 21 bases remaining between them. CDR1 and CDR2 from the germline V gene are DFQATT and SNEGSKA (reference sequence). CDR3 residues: CSAPSPGRDRNIQYF. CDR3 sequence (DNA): TGCAGTGCTCCCTCCCCGGGCAGGGATCGGAACATTCAGTACTTC.

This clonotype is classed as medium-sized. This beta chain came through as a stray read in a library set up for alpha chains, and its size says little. CDR3 sequence (DNA): TGTGCCAGCAGTTTCCAGGAGACCCAGTACTTC. It encodes CASSFQETQYF. The chain couples TRBV12-3 or TRBV12-4 to TRBJ2-5; no reliable D call. This CDR3 has 11 residues. V gave up 3 bases and J gave up 5 bases, with 4 bases separating them.

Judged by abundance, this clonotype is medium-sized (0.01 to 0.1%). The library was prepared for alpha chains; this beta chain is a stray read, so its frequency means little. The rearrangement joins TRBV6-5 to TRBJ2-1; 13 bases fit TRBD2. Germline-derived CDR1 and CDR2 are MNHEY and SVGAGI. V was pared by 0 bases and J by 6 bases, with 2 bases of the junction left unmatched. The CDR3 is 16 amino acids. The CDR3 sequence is CASSYSGLAGANEQFF. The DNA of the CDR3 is TGTGCCAGCAGTTACTCCGGACTAGCGGGAGCCAATGAGCAGTTCTTC.

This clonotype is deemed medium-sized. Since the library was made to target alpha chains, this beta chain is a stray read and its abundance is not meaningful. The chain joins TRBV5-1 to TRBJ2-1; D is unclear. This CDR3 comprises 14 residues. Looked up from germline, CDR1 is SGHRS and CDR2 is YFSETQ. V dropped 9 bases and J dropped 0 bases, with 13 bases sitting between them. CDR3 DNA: TGCGCCACCCAGGTAGAGAGCTCCTACAATGAGCAGTTCTTC. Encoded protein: CATQVESSYNEQFF.

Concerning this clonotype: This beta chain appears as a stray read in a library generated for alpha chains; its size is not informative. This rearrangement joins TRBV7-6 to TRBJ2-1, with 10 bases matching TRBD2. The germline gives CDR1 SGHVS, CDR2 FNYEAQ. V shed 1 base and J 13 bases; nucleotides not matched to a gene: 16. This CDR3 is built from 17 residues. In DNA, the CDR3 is TGTGCCAGCAGCTTAGGGCAGGGGCGACTAGCGGGTATATCTCAGTTCTTC. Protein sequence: CASSLGQGRLAGISQFF.

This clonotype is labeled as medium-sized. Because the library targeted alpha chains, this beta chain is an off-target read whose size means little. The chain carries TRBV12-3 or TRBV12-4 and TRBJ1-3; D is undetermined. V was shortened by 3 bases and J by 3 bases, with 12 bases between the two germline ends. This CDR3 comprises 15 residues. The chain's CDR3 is CASSLRDISGNTIYF. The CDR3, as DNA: TGTGCCAGCAGTTTGAGAGACATAAGTGGAAACACCATATATTTT.

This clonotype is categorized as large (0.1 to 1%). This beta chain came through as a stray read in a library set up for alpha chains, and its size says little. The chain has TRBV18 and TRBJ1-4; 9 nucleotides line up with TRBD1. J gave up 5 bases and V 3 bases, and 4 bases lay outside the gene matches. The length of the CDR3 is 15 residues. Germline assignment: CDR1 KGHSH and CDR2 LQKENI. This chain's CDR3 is CASSPGTGRNEKLFF. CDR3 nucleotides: TGTGCCAGCTCACCCGGGACAGGGAGAAATGAAAAACTGTTTTTT.

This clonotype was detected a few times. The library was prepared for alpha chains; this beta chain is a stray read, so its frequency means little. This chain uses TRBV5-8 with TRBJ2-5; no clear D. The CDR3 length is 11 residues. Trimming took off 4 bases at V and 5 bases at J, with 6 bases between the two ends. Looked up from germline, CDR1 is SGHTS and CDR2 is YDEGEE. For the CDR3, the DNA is TGTGCCAGCAGCGCCCTTGAGACCCAGTACTTC. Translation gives CASSALETQYF.

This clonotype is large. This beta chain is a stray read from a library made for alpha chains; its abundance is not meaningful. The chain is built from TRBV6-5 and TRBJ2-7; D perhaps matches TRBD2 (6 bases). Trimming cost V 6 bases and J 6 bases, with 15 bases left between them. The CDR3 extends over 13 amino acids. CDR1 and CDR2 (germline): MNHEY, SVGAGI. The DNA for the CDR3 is TGTGCCAGCAGCCCTGGACTACTGGGCGAGCAGTACTTC. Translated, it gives CASSPGLLGEQYF.

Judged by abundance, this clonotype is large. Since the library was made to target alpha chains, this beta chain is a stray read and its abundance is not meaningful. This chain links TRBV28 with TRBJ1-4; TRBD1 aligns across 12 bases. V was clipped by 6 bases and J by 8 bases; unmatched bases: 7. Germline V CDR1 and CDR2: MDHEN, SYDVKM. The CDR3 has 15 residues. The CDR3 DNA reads TGTGCCAGCAGGGGCCCGGGACAGGGGGCGGAAAAACTGTTTTTT. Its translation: CASRGPGQGAEKLFF.

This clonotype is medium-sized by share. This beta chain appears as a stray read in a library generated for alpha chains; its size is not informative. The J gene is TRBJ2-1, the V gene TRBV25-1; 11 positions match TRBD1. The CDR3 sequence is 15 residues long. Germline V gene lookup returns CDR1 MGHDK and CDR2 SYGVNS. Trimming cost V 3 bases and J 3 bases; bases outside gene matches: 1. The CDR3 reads CASSEGTGGYNEQFF. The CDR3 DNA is TGTGCCAGCAGTGAGGGGACAGGGGGCTACAATGAGCAGTTCTTC. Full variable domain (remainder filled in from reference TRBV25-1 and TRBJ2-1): EADIYQTPRYLVIGTGKKITLECSQTMGHDKMYWYQQDPGMELHLIHYSYGVNSTEKGDLSSESTVSRIRTEHFPLTLESARPSHTSQYLCASSEGTGGYNEQFFGPGTRLTVL.

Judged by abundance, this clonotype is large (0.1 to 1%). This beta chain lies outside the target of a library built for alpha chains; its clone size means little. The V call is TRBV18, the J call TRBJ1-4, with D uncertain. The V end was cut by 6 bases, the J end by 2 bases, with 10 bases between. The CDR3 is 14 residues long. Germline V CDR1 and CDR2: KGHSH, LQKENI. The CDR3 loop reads CASSPVWTNEKLFF. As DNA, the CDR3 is TGTGCCAGCTCCCCAGTTTGGACTAATGAAAAACTGTTTTTT. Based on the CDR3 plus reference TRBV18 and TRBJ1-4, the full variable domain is NAGVMQNPRHLVRRRGQEARLRCSPMKGHSHVYWYRQLPEEGLKFMVYLQKENIIDESGMPKERFSAEFPKEGPSILRIQQVVRGDSAAYFCASSPVWTNEKLFFGSGTQLSVL.

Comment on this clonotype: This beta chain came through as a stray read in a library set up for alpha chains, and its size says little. For the CDR3, the DNA is TGTGCCAGCAGAAAGGGGCCGGGACAGTATAATTCACCCCTCCACTTT. Encoded protein: CASRKGPGQYNSPLHF. The chain couples TRBV6-5 to TRBJ1-6; TRBD1 agrees at 7 bases. Trimming took 6 bases from V and 4 from J; bases not matched to a gene: 9. The CDR3 spans 16 residues. Germline CDR1 reads MNHEY; CDR2 reads SVGAGI.

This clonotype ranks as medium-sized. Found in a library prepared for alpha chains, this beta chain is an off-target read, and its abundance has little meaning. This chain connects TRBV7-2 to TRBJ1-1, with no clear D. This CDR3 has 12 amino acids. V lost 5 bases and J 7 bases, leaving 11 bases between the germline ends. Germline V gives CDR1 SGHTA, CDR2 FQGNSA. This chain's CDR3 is CASSLLRHEAFF. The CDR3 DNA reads TGTGCCAGCAGCCTACTACGACATGAAGCTTTCTTT.

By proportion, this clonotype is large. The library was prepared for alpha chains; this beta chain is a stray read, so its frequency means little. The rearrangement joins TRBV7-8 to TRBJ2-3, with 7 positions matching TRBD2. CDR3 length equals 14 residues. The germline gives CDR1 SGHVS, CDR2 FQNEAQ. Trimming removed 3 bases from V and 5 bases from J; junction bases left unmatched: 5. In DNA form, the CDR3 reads TGTGCCAGCAGCTTTAATACGGGGGGAGATACGCAGTATTTT. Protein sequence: CASSFNTGGDTQYF.

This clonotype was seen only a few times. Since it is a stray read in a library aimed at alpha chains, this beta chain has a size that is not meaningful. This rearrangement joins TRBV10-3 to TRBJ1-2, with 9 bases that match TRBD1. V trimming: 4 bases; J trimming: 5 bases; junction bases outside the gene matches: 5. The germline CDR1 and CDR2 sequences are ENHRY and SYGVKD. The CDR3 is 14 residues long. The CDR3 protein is CAISGGQGPYGYTF. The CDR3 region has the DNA TGTGCCATCAGTGGGGGACAGGGACCTTATGGCTACACCTTC.

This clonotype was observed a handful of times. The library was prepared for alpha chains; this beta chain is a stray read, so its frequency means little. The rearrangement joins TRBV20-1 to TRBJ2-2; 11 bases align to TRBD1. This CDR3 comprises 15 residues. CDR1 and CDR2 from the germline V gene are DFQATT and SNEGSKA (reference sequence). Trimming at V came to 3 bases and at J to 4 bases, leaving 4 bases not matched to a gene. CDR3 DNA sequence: TGCAGTGCTAGCGGACAGGGGGCGATCACCGGGGAGCTGTTTTTT. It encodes CSASGQGAITGELFF.

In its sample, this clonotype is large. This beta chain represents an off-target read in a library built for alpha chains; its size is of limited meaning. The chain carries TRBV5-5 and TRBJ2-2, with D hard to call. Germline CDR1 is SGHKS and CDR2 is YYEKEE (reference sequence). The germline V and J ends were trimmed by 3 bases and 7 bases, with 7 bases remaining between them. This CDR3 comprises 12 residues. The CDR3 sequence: CASSWSYGELFF. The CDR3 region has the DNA TGTGCCAGCAGCTGGAGTTACGGGGAGCTGTTTTTT. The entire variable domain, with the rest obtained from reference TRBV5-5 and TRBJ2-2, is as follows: DAGVTQSPTHLIKTRGQQVTLRCSPISGHKSVSWYQQVLGQGPQFIFQYYEKEERGRGNFPDRFSARQFPNYSSELNVNALLLGDSALYLCASSWSYGELFFGEGSRLTVL.

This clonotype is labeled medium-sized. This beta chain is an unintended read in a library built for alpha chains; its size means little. CDR3 sequence: CASSLEPHQPQHF. The CDR3 DNA is TGCGCCAGCAGCTTGGAGCCACACCAGCCCCAGCATTTT. The chain is built from TRBV5-1 and TRBJ1-5; D gene uncertain. Germline CDR1 SGHRS, CDR2 YFSETQ. Deletions cut 0 bases from V and 7 bases from J, with 8 bases between. The CDR3 has 13 amino acids.